This T cell receptor (beta chain) emerged from a study of OX40 agonist ivuxolimab in advanced cancers. The study, taken as a whole, reports: Relative to CD4+, CD8+ T cells held more expanded clones on average.

Assay used: immunoSEQ multiplex PCR; TCRdb lists only in-frame clones, some missing. The sample yields nearly 80,000 clones, approximately 94% seen once. With 3 bases removed from V and 7 bases from J, the gap between germline ends came to 16 bases. CDR3 length equals 14 residues. The germline V gene has CDR1 MNHEY and CDR2 SMNVEV (reference sequence). A word on this clone: Its antigen is as yet unknown.

The receptor comes from an adult with an advanced solid tumor such as melanoma, head and neck, liver or kidney cancer. The specimen was CD4+ or CD8+ T cells sorted from blood, collected in a trial of the OX40 agonist ivuxolimab. This chain connects TRBV27 to TRBJ2-7; tentative D call: TRBD1 (6 bases). CDR3 sequence reads: CASSFSGQTDEQYF. The CDR3 bases are TGTGCCAGCAGTTTCTCAGGACAGACAGATGAGCAGTACTTC.